A single sample gave rise to the 15 T cell receptor beta chains below, sequenced in a study of blood T cell repertoires in COVID-19. Using immunoSEQ multiplex PCR, the repertoire was profiled, and TCRdb retains in-frame clones only, with some absent. This table has about 98,000 clones, approximately 84% appearing once. Sequenced input: peripheral blood. Every receptor here comes from a woman aged 80 or over with acute or convalescent COVID-19.

The chain is built from TRBV19 and TRBJ1-2, with D possibly matching TRBD1 (5 bases). Per the germline V gene, CDR1 is LNHDA and CDR2 is SQIVND (reference sequence). Deletions cut 2 bases from V and 3 bases from J, with 10 bases between. This CDR3 is 14 amino acids long. CDR3 region: CASSIQGEDYGYTF. In nucleotides, the CDR3 is TGTGCCAGTAGTATACAGGGTGAGGACTATGGCTACACCTTC.

This clone was seen a few times. V and J are TRBV11-2 and TRBJ1-6, with 12 nucleotides matching TRBD1. V shed 3 bases, J shed 9 bases, and the junction held 3 bases outside the gene matches. This CDR3 contains 15 residues. Germline CDR1 is SGHAT and CDR2 is FQNNGV. CDR3 DNA sequence: TGTGCCAGCAGCTTCGGGACAGGGGGCTCTTCACCCCTCCACTTT. It yields the protein CASSFGTGGSSPLHF. Looking up the rest from reference TRBV11-2 and TRBJ1-6 gives the full variable domain: EAGVAQSPRYKIIEKRQSVAFWCNPISGHATLYWYQQILGQGPKLLIQFQNNGVVDDSQLPKDRFSAERLKGVDSTLKIQPAKLEDSAVYLCASSFGTGGSSPLHFGNGTRLTVT.

The chain is built from TRBV28 and TRBJ2-7, with TRBD1 matching 7 bases. Germline CDR1 MDHEN, CDR2 SYDVKM. J was trimmed by 3 bases and V by 6 bases; bases with no gene match: 8. This CDR3 comprises 14 residues. CDR3 bases: TGTGCCAGCAGCCCTGGACAGGCCCTCTACGAGCAGTACTTC. This translates into CASSPGQALYEQYF.

The chain carries TRBV27 and TRBJ2-2; no clear D. The CDR3 loop spans 14 amino acids. Trimming removed 4 bases at V and 2 bases at J, with 8 bases between. The germline CDR1 and CDR2 sequences are MNHEY and SMNVEV (reference sequence). CDR3 bases: TGTGCCAGCAGTTCCGGGTCTAACACCGGGGAGCTGTTTTTT. Amino acids: CASSSGSNTGELFF.

The V call is TRBV7-9, the J call TRBJ2-3; 11 nucleotides agree with TRBD2. The CDR3 is 15 amino acids. The germline CDR1 and CDR2 sequences are SEHNR and FQNEAQ (reference sequence). The V gene end was trimmed by 0 bases and the J gene end by 9 bases; junction bases not matched to a gene: 5. The CDR3 nucleotides are TGTGCCAGCAGCTTAGCGCTGGCTAGCGGGGGGACGCAGTATTTT. This gives the protein CASSLALASGGTQYF.

This rearrangement joins TRBV4-1 to TRBJ2-7, with a tentative D call TRBD2 (5 bases). The V end lost 3 bases, the J end lost 0 bases, and 6 bases lay between the germline ends. Germline CDR1 and CDR2: MGHRA and YSYEKL. The length of the CDR3 is 13 residues. The DNA for the CDR3 is TGCGCCAGCAGCCATAGCGACTCCTACGAGCAGTACTTC. It encodes CASSHSDSYEQYF.

The chain links TRBV7-9 to TRBJ1-6; D not certain. The V and J ends lost 1 base and 5 bases respectively, with 12 bases between them. The length of the CDR3 is 16 residues. CDR1 and CDR2 (germline): SEHNR, FQNEAQ (reference sequence). CDR3 region: CASSLVARSNNSPLHF. For the CDR3, the DNA is TGTGCCAGCAGCTTAGTGGCCAGAAGTAATAATTCACCCCTCCACTTT.

The chain is built from TRBV3-1 (or the pseudogene TRBV3-2) and TRBJ2-3; TRBD2 matches at 13 bases. The V gene end was trimmed by 1 base and the J gene end by 3 bases; junction bases not matched to a gene: 7. Germline CDR1 LGHDT, CDR2 YNNKEL (reference sequence). The CDR3 totals 18 residues. DNA for the CDR3: TGTGCCAGCAGCCAAGGGCTCACTAGCGGGGGGGCGACAGATACGCAGTATTTT. This codes for CASSQGLTSGGATDTQYF.

The chain carries TRBV19 and TRBJ1-2, with 7 bases lining up with TRBD1. The CDR3 runs 16 residues. CDR1 is LNHDA, CDR2 SQIVND, per germline (reference sequence). V trimming: 4 bases; J trimming: 5 bases; junction bases outside the gene matches: 13. CDR3 residues: CASSTRSKGAPYGYTF. As DNA, the CDR3 is TGTGCCAGTAGTACGCGTTCTAAGGGGGCGCCTTATGGCTACACCTTC.

The J gene is TRBJ1-1, the V gene TRBV5-1; 8 bases line up with TRBD1. Unmatched junction bases numbered 8, after V lost 1 base and J lost 6 bases. In germline, CDR1 is SGHRS, CDR2 YFSETQ. The CDR3 loop spans 15 amino acids. Written as DNA, the CDR3 is TGCGCCAGCAGCTTGACAGGGGGGAACCTCGCTGAAGCTTTCTTT. Protein sequence: CASSLTGGNLAEAFF.

The V call is TRBV4-3, the J call TRBJ2-7, with TRBD1 as a possible D gene (6 bases). Looked up from germline, CDR1 is LGHNA and CDR2 is YSLEER. There are 15 residues in the CDR3. V was cut by 0 bases and J by 1 base, with 10 bases left in between. As DNA, the CDR3 is TGCGCCAGCAGCCAAGACAGGGGCCTGTCCTACGAGCAGTACTTC. Translated, it gives CASSQDRGLSYEQYF.

J is TRBJ2-7 and V is TRBV4-3; a possible D gene is TRBD2 (5 bases). The germline gives CDR1 LGHNA, CDR2 YSLEER. Trimming shortened V by 0 bases and J by 4 bases, and 19 bases separated the two germline ends. This CDR3 region has 17 residues. The CDR3 nucleotides are TGCGCCAGCAGCCAAGAAGTGCGGGCTAGTACAGTGTACGAGCAGTACTTC. As protein: CASSQEVRASTVYEQYF.

Points on this clone: The junction and the germline gene differ at one end; a read error may be behind it. J is TRBJ1-2 and V is TRBV9; a weak D match, TRBD1 (6 bases). The germline V gene encodes CDR1 SGDLS and CDR2 YYNGEE. The length of the CDR3 is 10 residues. The CDR3 DNA reads TGTGCCAGCAGCGACCGGACAGCTAACTTC. Amino acids: CASSDRTANF.

In this sample, this clone turned up once. The CDR3 spells CASSLDGKSPLHF. In DNA, the CDR3 is TGTGCCAGCAGCTTAGACGGGAAATCACCCCTCCACTTT. The V and J genes are TRBV7-9 and TRBJ1-6; D remains ambiguous. With 1 base removed from V and 10 bases from J, the gap between germline ends came to 8 bases. The CDR3 totals 13 residues. Germline values: CDR1 SEHNR, CDR2 FQNEAQ (reference sequence).

The gene calls are TRBV9 and TRBJ2-5; TRBD1 is a possible D gene (5 bases). The CDR3 sequence is 14 residues long. The ends were cut back, 4 bases at V and 1 base at J, with 11 bases in the middle. Germline-derived CDR1 and CDR2 are SGDLS and YYNGEE. The CDR3: CASSSRVIQETQYF. The CDR3 nucleotides read TGTGCCAGCAGCTCCAGGGTAATCCAAGAGACCCAGTACTTC.